This record concerns one T cell receptor (beta chain) sequence. The antigen is not known. The sample originates from a study of T cell repertoires in cytomegalovirus infection. About the research overall: It was recently identified HLA-C-restricted and well-studied HLA-B-restricted CMV epitopes that the study used. General study results and limits: Based on cumulative public TCR beta family frequency, carriers of CMV plus the relevant HLA were identified. Dominant in the ex vivo response were TCR beta clonotypes restricted by HLA-C and specific for CMV.

The CDR3 totals 17 residues. Trimming at V came to 5 bases and at J to 6 bases, leaving 13 bases not matched to a gene. CDR1 is MDHEN, CDR2 SYDVKM, per germline. TCRdb itself ran the reads through MiXCR, one entry per CDR3 protein. The data hold 140,000 to 150,000 distinct CDR3 sequences, with 32% observed a single time. The chain recombines TRBV28 with TRBJ1-6, with 7 bases that match TRBD1. The receptor was isolated from a human donor in good health (CMV status not recorded). Some clones in this sample may be carry-over from other donors' samples. Source: CD8+ T cells from cultured PBMCs, taken from culture after CMV antigen stimulation. The CDR3 DNA sequence: TGTGCCAGCAGTAGCTTGACAATCCAGGGGGGTAATTCACCCCTCCACTTT. Amino acids: CASSSLTIQGGNSPLHF.